This TCR beta chain was documented in a study of T-cell reconstitution after alpha-beta-depleted transplantation in children. Ten or more counts support this clonotype. This CDR3 comprises 14 residues. V was clipped by 0 bases and J by 6 bases; unmatched bases: 2. CDR1 is SGHRS, CDR2 YFSETQ, per germline. Preparation of the TCRbeta library used unique molecular identifiers. MiXCR was run by TCRdb on the PCR reads, yielding one entry per CDR3 protein. The sample lists about 420,000 distinct CDR3 sequences, roughly a tenth occurring once. This TCR came from a human donor who donated a stem cell graft to a child with acute myeloid leukemia. Material: PBMCs from the stem cell graft donor, obtained from the stem cell graft. This chain joins TRBV5-1 and TRBJ2-1, with 8 nucleotides matching TRBD2. The CDR3 sequence is CASSLDGLANEQFF. The CDR3 nucleotides read TGCGCCAGCAGCTTGGATGGACTAGCCAATGAGCAGTTCTTC.